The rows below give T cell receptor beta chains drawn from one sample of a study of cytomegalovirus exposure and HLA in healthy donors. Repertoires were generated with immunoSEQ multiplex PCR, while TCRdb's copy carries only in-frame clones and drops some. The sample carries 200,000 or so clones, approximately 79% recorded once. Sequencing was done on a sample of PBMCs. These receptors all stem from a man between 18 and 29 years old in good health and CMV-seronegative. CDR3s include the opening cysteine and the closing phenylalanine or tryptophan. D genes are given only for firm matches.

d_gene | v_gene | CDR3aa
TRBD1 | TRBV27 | CASSLGTGFGYGYTF
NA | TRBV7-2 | CASSPRHYSGNTIYF
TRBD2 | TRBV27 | CASSWTSGVYEQYF
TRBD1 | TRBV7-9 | CSSSATGQSSGANVLTF
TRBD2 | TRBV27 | CATMGLAGYNEQFF
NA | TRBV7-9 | CASSLAGGGSPLHF
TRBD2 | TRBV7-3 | CASSLAGGTGELFF
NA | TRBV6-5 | CASSAGTPNYGYTF
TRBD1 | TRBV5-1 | CASSWGQGGSTEAFF
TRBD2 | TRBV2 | CASLWFKAGGEQFF
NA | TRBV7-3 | CASSPRGLGETQYF
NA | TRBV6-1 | CASSRTSTDTQYF
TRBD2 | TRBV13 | CASRAGGITDTQYF
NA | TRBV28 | CASSLDSLSNQPQHF
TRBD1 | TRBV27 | CASSLGTATEAFF
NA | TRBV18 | CASSRQLTSTDTQYF
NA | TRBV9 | CASSVEANPSYEQYF
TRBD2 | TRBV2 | CASRPGTSAYEQYF
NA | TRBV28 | CATRNGIYEQYF
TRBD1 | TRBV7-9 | CSSSSTGGGPTYEQYF
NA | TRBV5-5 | CASLLSTSYEQYF
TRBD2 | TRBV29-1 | CSVGAGGPWDIQYF
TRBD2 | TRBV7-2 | CASSSRTSGSYTGELFF
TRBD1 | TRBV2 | CASSEALRGNSPLHF
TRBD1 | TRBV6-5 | CASSRDRAHEQFF
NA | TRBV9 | CASSLGGGAYEQYF
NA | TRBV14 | CASSPTRIRTRNEQFF
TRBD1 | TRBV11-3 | CASSLNAGGNTEAFF
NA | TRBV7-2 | CASSLARSAVTQYF
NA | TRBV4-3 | CASSQGPSGDTEAFF
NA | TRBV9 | CASSLSPDRSNEQFF
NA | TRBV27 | CASSIRVNQPQHF
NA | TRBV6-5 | CASTVTGYYGYTF
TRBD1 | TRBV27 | CASSRRTGSGGELFF
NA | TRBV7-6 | CASSAGTRSGELFF
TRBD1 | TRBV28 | CASTEGGGTGISYTF
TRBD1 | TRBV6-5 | CASSPGQGSYNEQFF
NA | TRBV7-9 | CASSSGQQANQPQHF
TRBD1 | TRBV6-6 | CASSYPRGGAGNEQFF
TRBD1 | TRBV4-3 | CASSQDFGGTGAYEQYF
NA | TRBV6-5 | CASSQTRSGGYEQYF
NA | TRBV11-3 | CASSSSTDTQYF
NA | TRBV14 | CASSRDPFYNEQFF
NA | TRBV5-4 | CASSRQDVGYTF
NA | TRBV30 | CAWSVASTIQETQYF
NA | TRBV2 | CASSVRTGANIQYF
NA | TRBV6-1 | CASSEQFLATEAFF
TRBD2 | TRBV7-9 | CSSSLNPGASGVTDTQYF
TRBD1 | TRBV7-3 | CASSLQGAKLNTEAFF
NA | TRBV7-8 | CASSSRVQGGYTF
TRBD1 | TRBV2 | CASRRGPGSNQPQHF
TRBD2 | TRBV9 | CASSASGNSNEQYF
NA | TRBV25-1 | CASSSGWVDTEAFF
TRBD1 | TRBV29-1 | CSVESSGGAYEQYF